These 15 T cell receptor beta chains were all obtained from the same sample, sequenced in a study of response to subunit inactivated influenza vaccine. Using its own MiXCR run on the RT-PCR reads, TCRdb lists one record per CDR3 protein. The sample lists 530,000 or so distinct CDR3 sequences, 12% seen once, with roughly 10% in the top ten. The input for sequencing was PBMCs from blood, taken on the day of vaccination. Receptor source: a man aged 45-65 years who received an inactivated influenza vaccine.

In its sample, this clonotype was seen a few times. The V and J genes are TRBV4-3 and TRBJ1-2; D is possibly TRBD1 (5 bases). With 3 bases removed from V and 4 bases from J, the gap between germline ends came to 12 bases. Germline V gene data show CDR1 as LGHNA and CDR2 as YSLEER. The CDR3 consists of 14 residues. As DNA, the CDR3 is TGCGCCAGCAGCCACCAGGGAGGGGCCTATGGCTACACCTTC. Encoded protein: CASSHQGGAYGYTF.

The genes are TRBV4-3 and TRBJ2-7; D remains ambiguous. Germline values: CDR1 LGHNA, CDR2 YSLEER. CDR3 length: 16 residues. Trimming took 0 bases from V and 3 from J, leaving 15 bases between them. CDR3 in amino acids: CASSQDLGSFYYEQYF. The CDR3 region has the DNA TGCGCCAGCAGCCAAGATCTTGGATCATTCTACTACGAGCAGTACTTC.

The DNA of the CDR3 is TGTGCCAGCAGCATCCCAGGGGGCCCCTATGGCTACACCTTC. Its translation: CASSIPGGPYGYTF. The chain is built from TRBV7-2 and TRBJ1-2, with 8 bases fitting TRBD1. Germline lookup yields CDR1 SGHTA and CDR2 FQGNSA. CDR3 length: 14 residues. J lost 4 bases, V lost 5 bases, and 6 bases had no gene match.

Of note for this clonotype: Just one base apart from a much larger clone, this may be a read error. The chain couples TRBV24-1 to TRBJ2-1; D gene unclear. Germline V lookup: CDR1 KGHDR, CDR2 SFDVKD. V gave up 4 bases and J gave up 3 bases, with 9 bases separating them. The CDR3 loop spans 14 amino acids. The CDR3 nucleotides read TGTGCCACCAGTGACCCAAGCTTCTACAATGAGCAGTTCTTC. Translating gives CATSDPSFYNEQFF.

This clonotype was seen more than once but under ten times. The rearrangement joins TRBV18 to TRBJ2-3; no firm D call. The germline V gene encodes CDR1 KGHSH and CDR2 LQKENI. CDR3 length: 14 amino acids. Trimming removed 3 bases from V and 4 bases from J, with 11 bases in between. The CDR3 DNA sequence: TGTGCCAGCTCACCCAGAGAGACTCCAGATACGCAGTATTTT. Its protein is CASSPRETPDTQYF.

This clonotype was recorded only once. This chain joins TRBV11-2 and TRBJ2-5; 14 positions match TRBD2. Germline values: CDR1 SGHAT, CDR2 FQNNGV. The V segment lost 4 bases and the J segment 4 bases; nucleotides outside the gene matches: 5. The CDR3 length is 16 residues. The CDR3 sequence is CASSSNGLAGGETQYF. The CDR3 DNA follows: TGTGCCAGCAGCTCCAACGGACTAGCGGGGGGAGAGACCCAGTACTTC.

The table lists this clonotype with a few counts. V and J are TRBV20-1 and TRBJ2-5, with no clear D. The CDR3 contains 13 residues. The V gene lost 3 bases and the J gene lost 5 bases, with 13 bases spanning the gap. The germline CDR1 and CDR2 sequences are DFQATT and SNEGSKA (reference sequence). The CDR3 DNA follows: TGCAGTGCTAGTTCCAGTGGACCTGAGACCCAGTACTTC. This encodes CSASSSGPETQYF.

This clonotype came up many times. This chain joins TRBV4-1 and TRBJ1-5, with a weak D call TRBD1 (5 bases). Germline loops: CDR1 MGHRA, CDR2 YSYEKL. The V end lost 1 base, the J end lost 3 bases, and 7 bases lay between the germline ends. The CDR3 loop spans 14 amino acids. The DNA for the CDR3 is TGCGCCAGCAGCCAAGGACAGTACAATCAGCCCCAGCATTTT. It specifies CASSQGQYNQPQHF.

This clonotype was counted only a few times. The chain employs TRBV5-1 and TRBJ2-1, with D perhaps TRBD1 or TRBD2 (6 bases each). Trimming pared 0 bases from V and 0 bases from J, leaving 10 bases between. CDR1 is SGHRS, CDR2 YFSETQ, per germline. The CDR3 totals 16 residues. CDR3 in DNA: TGCGCCAGCAGCTTGGTCTGGGGGGCCTCCTACAATGAGCAGTTCTTC. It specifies CASSLVWGASYNEQFF. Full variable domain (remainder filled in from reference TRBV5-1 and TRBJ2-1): KAGVTQTPRYLIKTRGQQVTLSCSPISGHRSVSWYQQTPGQGLQFLFEYFSETQRNKGNFPGRFSGRQFSNSRSEMNVSTLELGDSALYLCASSLVWGASYNEQFFGPGTRLTVL.

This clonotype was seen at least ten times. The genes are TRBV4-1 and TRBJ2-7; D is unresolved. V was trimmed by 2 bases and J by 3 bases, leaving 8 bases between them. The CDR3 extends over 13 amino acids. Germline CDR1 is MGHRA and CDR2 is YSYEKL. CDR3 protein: CASSQFLGYEQYF. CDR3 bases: TGCGCCAGCAGCCAATTCCTTGGCTACGAGCAGTACTTC.

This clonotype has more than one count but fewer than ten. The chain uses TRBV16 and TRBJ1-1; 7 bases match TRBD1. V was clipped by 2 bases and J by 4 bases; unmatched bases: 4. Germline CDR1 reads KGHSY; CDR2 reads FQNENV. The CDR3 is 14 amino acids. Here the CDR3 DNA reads TGTGCCAGCAGCCAAAACAGGGGTGGCACTGAAGCTTTCTTT. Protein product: CASSQNRGGTEAFF.

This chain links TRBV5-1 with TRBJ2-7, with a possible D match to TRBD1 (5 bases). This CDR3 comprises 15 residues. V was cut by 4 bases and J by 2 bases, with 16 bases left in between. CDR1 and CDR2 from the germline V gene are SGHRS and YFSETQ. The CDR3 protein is CASSPRQGNAYEQYF. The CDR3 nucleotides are TGCGCCAGCAGCCCTAGGCAGGGCAATGCCTACGAGCAGTACTTC.

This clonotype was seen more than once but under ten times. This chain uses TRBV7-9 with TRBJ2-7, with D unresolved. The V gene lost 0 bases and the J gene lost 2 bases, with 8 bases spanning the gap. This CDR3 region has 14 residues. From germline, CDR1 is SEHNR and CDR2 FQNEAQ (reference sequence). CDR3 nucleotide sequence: TGTGCCAGCAGCTTAGCTTTGCAACCCTACGAGCAGTACTTC. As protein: CASSLALQPYEQYF.

In DNA form, the CDR3 reads TGTGCCAGCAGCTTAAGAGGTTGGGACAAAAACATTCAGTACTTC. This gives the protein CASSLRGWDKNIQYF. The V and J genes are TRBV7-2 and TRBJ2-4, with D uncertain. The V gene lost 2 bases and the J gene lost 3 bases, with 11 bases spanning the gap. The CDR3 has 15 amino acids. Germline V gene data show CDR1 as SGHTA and CDR2 as FQGNSA.

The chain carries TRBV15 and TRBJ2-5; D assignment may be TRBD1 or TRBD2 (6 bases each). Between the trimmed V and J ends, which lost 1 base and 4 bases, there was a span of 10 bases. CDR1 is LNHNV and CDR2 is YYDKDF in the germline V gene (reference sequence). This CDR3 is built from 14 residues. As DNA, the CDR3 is TGTGCCACCAGCAGAGTCGGGGGCTTAGAGACCCAGTACTTC. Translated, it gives CATSRVGGLETQYF.